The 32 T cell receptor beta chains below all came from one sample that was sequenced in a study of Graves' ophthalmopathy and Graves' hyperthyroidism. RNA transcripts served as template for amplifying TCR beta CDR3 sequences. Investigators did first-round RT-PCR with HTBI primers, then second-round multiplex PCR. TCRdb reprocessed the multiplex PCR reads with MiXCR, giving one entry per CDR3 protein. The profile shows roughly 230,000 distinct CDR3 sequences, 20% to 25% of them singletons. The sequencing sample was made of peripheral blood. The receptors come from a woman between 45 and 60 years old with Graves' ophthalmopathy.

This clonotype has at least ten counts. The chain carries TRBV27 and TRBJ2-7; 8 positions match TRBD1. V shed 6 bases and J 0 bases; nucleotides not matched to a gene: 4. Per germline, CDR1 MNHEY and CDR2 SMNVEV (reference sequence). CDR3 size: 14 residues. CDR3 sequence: CASRWTGFSYEQYF. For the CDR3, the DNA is TGTGCCAGCAGATGGACAGGGTTCTCCTACGAGCAGTACTTC.

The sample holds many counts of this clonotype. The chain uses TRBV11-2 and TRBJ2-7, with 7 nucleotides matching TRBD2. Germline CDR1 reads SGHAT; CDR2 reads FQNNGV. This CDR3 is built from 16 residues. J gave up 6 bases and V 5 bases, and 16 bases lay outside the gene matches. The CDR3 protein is CASSLIGTTKTGEQYF. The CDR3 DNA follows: TGTGCCAGCAGCCTGATCGGGACTACCAAAACTGGCGAGCAGTACTTC.

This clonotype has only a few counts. CDR3 sequence (DNA): TGTGCCAGCAGCCAAGATGTGTCGGGACACGAAAACAGCTCTGGGGCCAACGTCCTGACTTTC. This sequence encodes CASSQDVSGHENSSGANVLTF. This chain links TRBV14 with TRBJ2-6, with D perhaps TRBD1 (6 bases). V lost 0 bases, J lost 0 bases, and 21 bases lay in between. Per the germline V gene, CDR1 is SGHDN and CDR2 is FVKESK. The CDR3 extends over 21 amino acids.

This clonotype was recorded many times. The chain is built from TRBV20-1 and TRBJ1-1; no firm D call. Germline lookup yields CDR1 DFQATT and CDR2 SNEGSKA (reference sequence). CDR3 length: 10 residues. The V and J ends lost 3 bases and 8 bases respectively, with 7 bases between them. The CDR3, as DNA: TGCAGTGCTAGGGGCCAGGAAGCTTTCTTT. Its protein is CSARGQEAFF.

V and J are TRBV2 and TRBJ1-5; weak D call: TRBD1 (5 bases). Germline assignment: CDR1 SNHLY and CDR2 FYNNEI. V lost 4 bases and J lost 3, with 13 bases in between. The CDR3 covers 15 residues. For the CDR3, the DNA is TGTGCCAGCAGTGTAACGGGCAGGGACAATCAGCCCCAGCATTTT. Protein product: CASSVTGRDNQPQHF.

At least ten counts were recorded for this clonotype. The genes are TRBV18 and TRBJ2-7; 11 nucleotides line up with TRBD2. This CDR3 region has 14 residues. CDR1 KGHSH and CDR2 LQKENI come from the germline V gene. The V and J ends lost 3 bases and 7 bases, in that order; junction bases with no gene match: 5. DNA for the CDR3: TGTGCCAGCTCACCGGGACTAGCGGTCTCGGAGCAGTACTTC. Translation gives CASSPGLAVSEQYF.

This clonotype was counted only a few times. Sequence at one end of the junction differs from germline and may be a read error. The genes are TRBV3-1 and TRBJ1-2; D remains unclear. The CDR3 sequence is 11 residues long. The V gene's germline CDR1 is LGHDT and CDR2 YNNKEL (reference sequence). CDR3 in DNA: TGTGCCAGCGGCCAAGGAGAGGGCTACACCTTC. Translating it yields CASGQGEGYTF.

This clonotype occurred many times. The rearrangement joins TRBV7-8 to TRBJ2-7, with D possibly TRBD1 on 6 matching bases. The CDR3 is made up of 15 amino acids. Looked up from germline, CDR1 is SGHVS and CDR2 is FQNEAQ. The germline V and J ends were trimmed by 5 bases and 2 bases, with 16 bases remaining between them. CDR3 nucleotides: TGTGCCAGCAGCCCTAACAGGGTATCACCCTACGAGCAGTACTTC. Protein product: CASSPNRVSPYEQYF.

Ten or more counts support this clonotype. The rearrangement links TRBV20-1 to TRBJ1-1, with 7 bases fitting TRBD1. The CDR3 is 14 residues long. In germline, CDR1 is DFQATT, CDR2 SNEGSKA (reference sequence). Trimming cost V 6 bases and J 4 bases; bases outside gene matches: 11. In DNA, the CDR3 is TGCAGTGCCCCGAGGACAGGACGGGGCACTGAAGCTTTCTTT. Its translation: CSAPRTGRGTEAFF.

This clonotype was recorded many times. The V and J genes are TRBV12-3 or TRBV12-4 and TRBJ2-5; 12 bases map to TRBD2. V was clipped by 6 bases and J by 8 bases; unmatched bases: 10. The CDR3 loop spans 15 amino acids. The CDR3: CASSLGSGLAGTQYF. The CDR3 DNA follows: TGTGCCAGCAGCCTCGGGTCGGGACTAGCGGGCACCCAGTACTTC.

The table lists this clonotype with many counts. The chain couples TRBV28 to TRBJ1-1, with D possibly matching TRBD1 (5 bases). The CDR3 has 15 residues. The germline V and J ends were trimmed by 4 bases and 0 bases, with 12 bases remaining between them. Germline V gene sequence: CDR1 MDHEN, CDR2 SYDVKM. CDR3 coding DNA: TGTGCCAGCAGTTCCCCGACAGATATGAACACTGAAGCTTTCTTT. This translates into CASSSPTDMNTEAFF.

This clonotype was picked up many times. CDR3 DNA sequence: TGTGCCAGCAGTCTCCGACTAGCGGGAGAAGGCACCGGGGAGCTGTTTTTT. Translating it yields CASSLRLAGEGTGELFF. This sequence joins TRBV12-3 or TRBV12-4 and TRBJ2-2; 12 positions agree with TRBD2. The CDR3 is 17 residues long. The J segment lost 4 bases and the V segment lost 5 bases, leaving 8 bases of the junction unmatched.

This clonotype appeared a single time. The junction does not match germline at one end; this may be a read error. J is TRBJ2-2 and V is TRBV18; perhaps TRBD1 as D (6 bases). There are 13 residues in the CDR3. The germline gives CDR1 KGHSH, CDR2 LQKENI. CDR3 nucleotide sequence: TGTGCCAGTAAGACAGGTCTGGACGGGGAGCCGTTTTTT. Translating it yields CASKTGLDGEPFF.

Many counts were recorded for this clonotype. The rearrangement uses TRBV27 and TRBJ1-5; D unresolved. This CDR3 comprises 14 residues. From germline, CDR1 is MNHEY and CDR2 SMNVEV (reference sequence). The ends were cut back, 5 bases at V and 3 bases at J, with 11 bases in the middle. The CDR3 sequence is CASSRVGLNQPQHF. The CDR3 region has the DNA TGTGCCAGCAGTCGGGTCGGGCTCAATCAGCCCCAGCATTTT.

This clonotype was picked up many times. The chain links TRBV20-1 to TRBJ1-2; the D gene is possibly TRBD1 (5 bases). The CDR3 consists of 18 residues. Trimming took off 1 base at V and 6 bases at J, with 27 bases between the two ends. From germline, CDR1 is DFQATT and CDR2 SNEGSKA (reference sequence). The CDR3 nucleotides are TGCAGTGCTAGAGCTGCGGCAGGCAGGGCTAATTTCCGCGATGGCTACACCTTC. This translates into CSARAAAGRANFRDGYTF.

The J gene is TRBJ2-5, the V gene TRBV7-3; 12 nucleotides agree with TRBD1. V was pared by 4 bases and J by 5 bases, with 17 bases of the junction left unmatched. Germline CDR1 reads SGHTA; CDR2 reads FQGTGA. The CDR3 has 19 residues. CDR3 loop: CASSSRRPGQGAFEETQYF. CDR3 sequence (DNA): TGTGCCAGCAGCTCGCGACGTCCGGGACAGGGGGCCTTCGAGGAGACCCAGTACTTC.

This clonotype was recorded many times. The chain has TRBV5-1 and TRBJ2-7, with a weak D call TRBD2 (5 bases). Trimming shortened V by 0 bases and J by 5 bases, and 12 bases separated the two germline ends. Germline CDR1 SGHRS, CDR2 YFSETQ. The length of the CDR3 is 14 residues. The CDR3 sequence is CASSLAVAINEQYF. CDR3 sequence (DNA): TGCGCCAGCAGCTTGGCCGTAGCGATCAACGAGCAGTACTTC.

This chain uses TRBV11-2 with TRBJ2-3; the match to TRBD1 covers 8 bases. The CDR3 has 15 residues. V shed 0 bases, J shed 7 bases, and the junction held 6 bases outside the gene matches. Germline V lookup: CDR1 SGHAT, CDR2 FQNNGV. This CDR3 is CASSLDRDRSYTQYF. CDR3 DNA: TGTGCCAGCAGCTTAGACCGGGACAGGAGTTATACGCAGTATTTT.

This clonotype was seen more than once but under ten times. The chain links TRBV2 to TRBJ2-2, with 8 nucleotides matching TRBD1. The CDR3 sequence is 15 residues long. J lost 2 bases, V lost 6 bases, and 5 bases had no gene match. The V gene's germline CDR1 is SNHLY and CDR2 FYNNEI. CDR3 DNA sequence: TGTGCCAGCAGCGAGACAGGGGCAAACACCGGGGAGCTGTTTTTT. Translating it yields CASSETGANTGELFF.

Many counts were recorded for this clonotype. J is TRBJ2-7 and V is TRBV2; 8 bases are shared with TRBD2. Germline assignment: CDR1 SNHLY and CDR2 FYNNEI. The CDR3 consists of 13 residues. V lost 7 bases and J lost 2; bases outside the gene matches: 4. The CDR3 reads CASKGLGTYEQYF. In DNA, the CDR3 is TGTGCCAGCAAGGGACTAGGAACCTACGAGCAGTACTTC. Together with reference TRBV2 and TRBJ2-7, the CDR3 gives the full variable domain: EPEVTQTPSHQVTQMGQEVILRCVPISNHLYFYWYRQILGQKVEFLVSFYNNEISEKSEIFDDQFSVERPDGSNFTLKIRSTKLEDSAMYFCASKGLGTYEQYFGPGTRLTVT.

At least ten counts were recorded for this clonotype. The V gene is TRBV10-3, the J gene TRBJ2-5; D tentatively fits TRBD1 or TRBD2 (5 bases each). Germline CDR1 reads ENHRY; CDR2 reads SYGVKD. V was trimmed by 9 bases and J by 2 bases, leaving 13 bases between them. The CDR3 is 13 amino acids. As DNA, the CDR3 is TGTGCCATAGCGACGGGACCGCAAGAGACCCAGTACTTC. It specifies CAIATGPQETQYF.

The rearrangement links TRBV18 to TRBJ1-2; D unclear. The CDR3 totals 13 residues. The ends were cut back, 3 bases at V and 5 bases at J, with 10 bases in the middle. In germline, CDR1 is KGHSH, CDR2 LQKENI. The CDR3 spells CASSPRTEYGYTF. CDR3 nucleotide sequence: TGTGCCAGCTCACCTCGGACTGAATATGGCTACACCTTC.

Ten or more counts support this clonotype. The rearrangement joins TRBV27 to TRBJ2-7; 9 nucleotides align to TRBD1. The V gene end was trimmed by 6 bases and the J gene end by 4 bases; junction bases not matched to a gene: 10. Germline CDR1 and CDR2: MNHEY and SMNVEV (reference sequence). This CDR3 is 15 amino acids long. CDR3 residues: CASSKGQGILYEQYF. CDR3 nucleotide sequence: TGTGCCAGCAGCAAGGGACAGGGTATATTGTACGAGCAGTACTTC.

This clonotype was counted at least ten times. The CDR3 DNA reads TGCAGCGTCCCCGGGACAGGGAATGGCTACACCTTC. This gives the protein CSVPGTGNGYTF. The chain is built from TRBV29-1 and TRBJ1-2; 9 bases agree with TRBD1. This CDR3 spans 12 amino acids. Trimming at V came to 6 bases and at J to 6 bases, leaving 5 bases not matched to a gene. The germline CDR1 and CDR2 sequences are SQVTM and ANQGSEA.

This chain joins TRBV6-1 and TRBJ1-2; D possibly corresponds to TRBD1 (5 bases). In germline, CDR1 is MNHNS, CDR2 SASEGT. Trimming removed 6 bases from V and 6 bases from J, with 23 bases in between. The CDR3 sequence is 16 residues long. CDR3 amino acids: CASSFRTGLLRDGYTF. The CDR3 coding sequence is TGTGCCAGCAGCTTTAGAACAGGTCTTCTTCGGGATGGCTACACCTTC.

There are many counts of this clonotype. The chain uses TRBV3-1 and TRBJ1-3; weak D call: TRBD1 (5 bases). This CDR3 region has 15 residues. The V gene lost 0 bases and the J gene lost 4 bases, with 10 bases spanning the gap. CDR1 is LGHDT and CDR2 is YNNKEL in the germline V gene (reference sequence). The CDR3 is CASSQDGGAGNTIYF. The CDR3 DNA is TGTGCCAGCAGCCAAGATGGAGGGGCAGGAAACACCATATATTTT. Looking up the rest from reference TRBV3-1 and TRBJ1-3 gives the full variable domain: DTAVSQTPKYLVTQMGNDKSIKCEQNLGHDTMYWYKQDSKKFLKIMFSYNNKELIINETVPNRFSPKSPDKAHLNLHINSLELGDSAVYFCASSQDGGAGNTIYFGEGSWLTVV.

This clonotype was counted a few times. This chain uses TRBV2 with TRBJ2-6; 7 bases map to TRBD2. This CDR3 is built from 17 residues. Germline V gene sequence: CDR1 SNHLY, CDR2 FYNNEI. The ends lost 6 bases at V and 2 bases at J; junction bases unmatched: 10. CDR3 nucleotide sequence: TGTGCCAGCAGCGGGCCGGGGGGAGGGGCTGGGGCCAACGTCCTGACTTTC. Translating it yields CASSGPGGGAGANVLTF.

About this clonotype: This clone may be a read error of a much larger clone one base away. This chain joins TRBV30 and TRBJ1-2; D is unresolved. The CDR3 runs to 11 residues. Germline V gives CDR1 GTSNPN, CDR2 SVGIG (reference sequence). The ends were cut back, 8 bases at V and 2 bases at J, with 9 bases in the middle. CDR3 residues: CADLINYGYTF. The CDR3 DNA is TGTGCCGACCTTATCAACTATGGCTACACCTTC.

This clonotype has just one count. CDR3 DNA: TGCAGTGCTGTAGACAGGCGCACTGTTTCTTCACCCCTCCACTTT. Amino acids: CSAVDRRTVSSPLHF. The V and J genes are TRBV20-1 and TRBJ1-6; perhaps TRBD1 as D (6 bases). This CDR3 comprises 15 residues. Between the trimmed V and J ends, which lost 5 bases and 9 bases, there was a span of 20 bases. From germline, CDR1 is DFQATT and CDR2 SNEGSKA (reference sequence).

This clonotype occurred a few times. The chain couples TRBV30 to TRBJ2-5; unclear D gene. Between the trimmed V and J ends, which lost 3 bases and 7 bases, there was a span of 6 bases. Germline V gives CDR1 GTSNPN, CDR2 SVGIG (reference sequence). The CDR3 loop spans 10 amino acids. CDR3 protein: CAWREGTQYF. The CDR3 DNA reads TGTGCCTGGAGGGAAGGGACCCAGTACTTC.

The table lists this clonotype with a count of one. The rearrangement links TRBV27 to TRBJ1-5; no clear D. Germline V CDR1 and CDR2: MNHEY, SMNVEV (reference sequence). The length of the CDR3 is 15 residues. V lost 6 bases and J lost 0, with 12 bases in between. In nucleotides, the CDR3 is TGTGCCAGCAGCCGCAATTGGGCTAGCAATCAGCCCCAGCATTTT. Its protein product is CASSRNWASNQPQHF.

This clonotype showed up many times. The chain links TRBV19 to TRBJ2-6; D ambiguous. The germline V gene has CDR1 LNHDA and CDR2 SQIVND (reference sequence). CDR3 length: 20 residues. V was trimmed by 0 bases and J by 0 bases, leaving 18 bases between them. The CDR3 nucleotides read TGTGCCAGTAGTATAGACCCAAATCACTGGGTCCTCTCTGGGGCCAACGTCCTGACTTTC. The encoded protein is CASSIDPNHWVLSGANVLTF. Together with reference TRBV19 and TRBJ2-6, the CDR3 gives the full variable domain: DGGITQSPKYLFRKEGQNVTLSCEQNLNHDAMYWYRQDPGQGLRLIYYSQIVNDFQKGDIAEGYSVSREKKESFPLTVTSAQKNPTAFYLCASSIDPNHWVLSGANVLTFGAGSRLTVL.